A single sample gave rise to the 29 T cell receptor beta chains below, sequenced in a study of T-cell reconstitution after alpha-beta-depleted transplantation in children. As it was prepared, the TCRbeta library received unique molecular identifiers. One entry per CDR3 protein results from TCRdb running MiXCR on the PCR reads. The sample consists of about 980,000 distinct CDR3 sequences, about 29% of them appearing once. The specimen comprised PBMCs, mostly from graft donor cells, sampled 360 days after TCRalphabeta/CD19-depleted stem cell transplant. All receptors derive from a boy under three years old who had a stem cell transplant for SCID, so the T cells may come from the graft donor.

The chain is built from TRBV9 and TRBJ2-2; no clear D. The CDR3 is made up of 13 amino acids. Trimming cost V 3 bases and J 4 bases, with 7 bases left between them. Germline CDR1 and CDR2: SGDLS and YYNGEE. The CDR3 sequence is CASSARITGELFF. DNA for the CDR3: TGTGCCAGCAGCGCTAGAATCACCGGGGAGCTGTTTTTT.

The gene calls are TRBV4-1 and TRBJ2-7; weak D call: TRBD1 (5 bases). Germline-derived CDR1 and CDR2 are MGHRA and YSYEKL. V was clipped by 0 bases and J by 0 bases, with 12 bases between them. The CDR3 runs 16 residues. The CDR3 is CASSQESGALSYEQYF. CDR3 sequence (DNA): TGCGCCAGCAGCCAAGAGAGTGGGGCACTCTCCTACGAGCAGTACTTC.

The chain links TRBV5-5 to TRBJ2-5; D unresolved. The CDR3 spans 15 residues. V was trimmed by 4 bases and J by 0 bases, leaving 13 bases between them. The germline V gene has CDR1 SGHKS and CDR2 YYEKEE (reference sequence). This chain's CDR3 is CASSDPVRYQETQYF. DNA for the CDR3: TGTGCCAGCAGCGACCCTGTTAGGTACCAAGAGACCCAGTACTTC.

The chain recombines TRBV20-1 with TRBJ2-7, with TRBD1 matching over 7 bases. There are 14 residues in the CDR3. Germline V gene lookup returns CDR1 DFQATT and CDR2 SNEGSKA (reference sequence). V was clipped by 3 bases and J by 4 bases; unmatched bases: 9. The CDR3 nucleotides are TGCAGTGCTAGGTCGAGACAGGGCCTTTACGAGCAGTACTTC. Its translation: CSARSRQGLYEQYF.

V usage is TRBV27 and J usage is TRBJ1-1; possible D gene TRBD1, 5 bases. The CDR3 spans 12 residues. V shed 3 bases and J shed 4 bases, with 6 bases lying between them. Germline CDR1 is MNHEY and CDR2 is SMNVEV (reference sequence). As DNA, the CDR3 is TGTGCCAGCAGTTTTACAGGCACTGAAGCTTTCTTT. Its translation: CASSFTGTEAFF.

The chain carries TRBV5-1 and TRBJ2-7; D gene uncertain. This CDR3 is built from 13 residues. Trimming cost V 2 bases and J 0 bases, with 6 bases left between them. Germline lookup yields CDR1 SGHRS and CDR2 YFSETQ. This CDR3 reads CASSFDASYEQYF. DNA for the CDR3: TGCGCCAGCAGCTTCGATGCCTCCTACGAGCAGTACTTC.

The chain carries TRBV5-1 and TRBJ2-1; unclear D gene. This CDR3 has 13 residues. Trimming pared 3 bases from V and 9 bases from J, leaving 13 bases between. Germline CDR1 is SGHRS and CDR2 is YFSETQ. For the CDR3, the DNA is TGCGCCAGCAGCTGGATCTATGGTAGTGAGCAGTTCTTC. It is translated as CASSWIYGSEQFF. Full variable domain (remainder filled in from reference TRBV5-1 and TRBJ2-1): KAGVTQTPRYLIKTRGQQVTLSCSPISGHRSVSWYQQTPGQGLQFLFEYFSETQRNKGNFPGRFSGRQFSNSRSEMNVSTLELGDSALYLCASSWIYGSEQFFGPGTRLTVL.

The rearrangement links TRBV7-1 to TRBJ1-2; 7 positions match TRBD1. TRBV7-1 is an ORF for which the function is uncertain. The CDR3 contains 17 residues. The trim removed 4 bases at V and 0 bases at J, leaving 11 bases unmatched. The CDR3 coding sequence is TGTGCCAGCAGCTGGATAATTGGACAGGCGACTAACTATGGCTACACCTTC. It codes for CASSWIIGQATNYGYTF.

This clonotype was seen more than once but under ten times. The rearrangement uses TRBV24-1 and TRBJ2-3, with TRBD1 as a possible D gene (6 bases). The CDR3 is 15 amino acids. Germline V gene lookup returns CDR1 KGHDR and CDR2 SFDVKD. V gave up 5 bases and J gave up 2 bases, with 13 bases separating them. The CDR3 loop is CATSAYRAATDTQYF. The CDR3 nucleotides are TGTGCCACCAGTGCCTACAGGGCCGCCACAGATACGCAGTATTTT.

The chain recombines TRBV7-3 with TRBJ2-1; 7 bases match TRBD2. The CDR3 totals 19 residues. The germline CDR1 and CDR2 sequences are SGHTA and FQGTGA. V gave up 1 base and J gave up 0 bases; unmatched junction bases: 12. CDR3 in DNA: TGTGCCAGCAGCTTAAAAGGTCCCTCCGGGGGGAGCTCCTACAATGAGCAGTTCTTC. Translating it yields CASSLKGPSGGSSYNEQFF. The variable domain in full, completed from reference TRBV7-3 and TRBJ2-1, reads GAGVSQTPSNKVTEKGKYVELRCDPISGHTALYWYRQSLGQGPEFLIYFQGTGAADDSGLPNDRFFAVRPEGSVSTLKIQRTERGDSAVYLCASSLKGPSGGSSYNEQFFGPGTRLTVL.

This clonotype was seen at least ten times. The chain combines TRBV12-3 or TRBV12-4 with TRBJ2-1; 11 bases match TRBD2. With 5 bases clipped from V and 4 bases from J, the junction kept 7 bases outside the gene matches. The CDR3 sequence is 16 residues long. CDR3 in amino acids: CASSPPGLAVYNEQFF. CDR3 DNA sequence: TGTGCCAGCAGTCCACCGGGACTAGCGGTGTACAATGAGCAGTTCTTC.

This clonotype has a handful of counts. The gene calls are TRBV28 and TRBJ1-1; D is ambiguous. From germline, CDR1 is MDHEN and CDR2 SYDVKM. This CDR3 has 13 amino acids. V lost 10 bases to trimming and J lost 0 bases, with 12 bases between them. The chain's CDR3 is CATAGVLNTEAFF. In DNA form, the CDR3 reads TGTGCCACCGCCGGGGTTCTGAACACTGAAGCTTTCTTT.

The CDR3 DNA sequence: TGTGCCATCAGGCCCCAGATTAACTATGGCTACACCTTC. It specifies CAIRPQINYGYTF. The chain couples TRBV10-3 to TRBJ1-2; unclear D gene. V lost 6 bases to trimming and J lost 1 base, with 9 bases between them. The germline V gene has CDR1 ENHRY and CDR2 SYGVKD. The CDR3 contains 13 residues.

This chain links TRBV27 with TRBJ1-6; the D is unclear. V was shortened by 3 bases and J by 6 bases, with 9 bases between the two germline ends. The CDR3 is 14 amino acids. From germline, CDR1 is MNHEY and CDR2 SMNVEV (reference sequence). The chain's CDR3 is CASSFRDFNSPLHF. The CDR3 DNA follows: TGTGCCAGCAGTTTCCGGGATTTTAATTCACCCCTCCACTTT.

The chain recombines TRBV12-3 or TRBV12-4 with TRBJ2-5; possible D gene TRBD1, 6 bases. The CDR3 covers 14 residues. V gave up 3 bases and J gave up 0 bases, with 8 bases separating them. CDR3 bases: TGTGCCAGCAGTTTCGGACAGTACCAAGAGACCCAGTACTTC. Encoded protein: CASSFGQYQETQYF.

The chain joins TRBV5-1 to TRBJ2-2; D tentatively fits TRBD1 or TRBD2 (5 bases each). Germline lookup yields CDR1 SGHRS and CDR2 YFSETQ. CDR3 size: 20 residues. With 5 bases removed from V and 1 base from J, the gap between germline ends came to 27 bases. CDR3 DNA sequence: TGCGCCAGCAGACCACGCGGTGGGGGATGGAACACAAGGAACACCGGGGAGCTGTTTTTT. Amino acid sequence: CASRPRGGGWNTRNTGELFF. Based on the CDR3 plus reference TRBV5-1 and TRBJ2-2, the full variable domain is KAGVTQTPRYLIKTRGQQVTLSCSPISGHRSVSWYQQTPGQGLQFLFEYFSETQRNKGNFPGRFSGRQFSNSRSEMNVSTLELGDSALYLCASRPRGGGWNTRNTGELFFGEGSRLTVL.

A few counts support this clonotype. The genes are TRBV27 and TRBJ2-3; TRBD1 matches 9 bases. V lost 2 bases, J lost 1 base, and 13 bases stayed unmatched. There are 19 residues in the CDR3. Germline V gene lookup returns CDR1 MNHEY and CDR2 SMNVEV (reference sequence). In DNA form, the CDR3 reads TGTGCCAGCAGTTTACTATCGGGACAGGGTCTACGCGGCACAGATACGCAGTATTTT. Its translation: CASSLLSGQGLRGTDTQYF.

The gene calls are TRBV5-1 and TRBJ2-1; 8 nucleotides match TRBD1. CDR1 and CDR2 from the germline V gene are SGHRS and YFSETQ. V shed 3 bases, J shed 6 bases, and the junction held 5 bases outside the gene matches. This CDR3 spans 14 amino acids. The CDR3 DNA follows: TGCGCCAGCAGCTCCAGGGGGCACGGCAATGAGCAGTTCTTC. Amino acid sequence: CASSSRGHGNEQFF.

This chain links TRBV6-1 with TRBJ1-6; 7 bases are a match to TRBD1. The CDR3 sequence is 16 residues long. The germline gives CDR1 MNHNS, CDR2 SASEGT. V shed 6 bases and J 9 bases; nucleotides not matched to a gene: 14. The CDR3 loop is CASRSVGGTASSPLHF. CDR3 coding DNA: TGTGCCAGCAGGTCCGTTGGGGGGACAGCTTCTTCACCCCTCCACTTT.

This clonotype was observed a few times. The genes are TRBV7-9 and TRBJ2-1, with 13 bases lining up with TRBD2. The junction had 3 bases not matched to a gene; V was cut back by 0 bases and J by 10 bases. CDR1 SEHNR and CDR2 FQNEAQ come from the germline V gene (reference sequence). The CDR3 loop spans 15 amino acids. The CDR3 nucleotides read TGTGCCAGCAGCTTAGCGGGACTAGCGGGGAGAGAGCAGTTCTTC. Translated: CASSLAGLAGREQFF. The full variable domain, rest sourced from reference TRBV7-9 and TRBJ2-1, is DTGVSQNPRHKITKRGQNVTFRCDPISEHNRLYWYRQTLGQGPEFLTYFQNEAQLEKSRLLSDRFSAERPKGSFSTLEIQRTEQGDSAMYLCASSLAGLAGREQFFGPGTRLTVL.

V usage is TRBV5-1 and J usage is TRBJ1-3; D is uncertain. Germline CDR1 and CDR2: SGHRS and YFSETQ. The CDR3 has 16 amino acids. The V and J ends lost 0 bases and 0 bases respectively, with 10 bases between them. The CDR3 here is CASSLAGGYSGNTIYF. The CDR3, as DNA: TGCGCCAGCAGCTTGGCCGGCGGGTACTCTGGAAACACCATATATTTT.

The table lists this clonotype with a few counts. The chain joins TRBV12-3 or TRBV12-4 to TRBJ2-5; 10 nucleotides align to TRBD2. J was trimmed by 2 bases and V by 4 bases; bases with no gene match: 10. The CDR3 runs to 17 residues. This chain's CDR3 is CASSSPSGGYQQETQYF. CDR3 DNA: TGTGCCAGCAGTTCCCCTAGCGGGGGATACCAACAAGAGACCCAGTACTTC.

A few counts support this clonotype. The rearrangement links TRBV5-1 to TRBJ1-5; 9 bases match TRBD1. The V gene end was trimmed by 4 bases and the J gene end by 0 bases; junction bases not matched to a gene: 8. The CDR3 spans 17 residues. Looked up from germline, CDR1 is SGHRS and CDR2 is YFSETQ. The CDR3 DNA sequence: TGCGCCAGCAGCCCGGGACAGGGTCCACATAGCAATCAGCCCCAGCATTTT. Protein product: CASSPGQGPHSNQPQHF.

There are a few counts of this clonotype. The genes are TRBV11-2 and TRBJ2-7, with a possible D match to TRBD1 (5 bases). This CDR3 region has 16 residues. From germline, CDR1 is SGHAT and CDR2 FQNNGV. Between the trimmed V and J ends, which lost 0 bases and 2 bases, there was a span of 14 bases. CDR3: CASSLEIPGSPYEQYF. Here the CDR3 DNA reads TGTGCCAGCAGCTTAGAAATCCCAGGGTCCCCCTACGAGCAGTACTTC.

The rearrangement uses TRBV5-1 and TRBJ2-1, with 12 bases matching TRBD2. The ends lost 2 bases at V and 14 bases at J; junction bases unmatched: 8. The CDR3 has 14 residues. Per the germline V gene, CDR1 is SGHRS and CDR2 is YFSETQ. The CDR3 DNA sequence: TGCGCCAGCAGCTTAAACCTAGCGGGGGGGCCTAAGTTCTTC. Protein sequence: CASSLNLAGGPKFF.

The chain joins TRBV7-6 to TRBJ2-1, with D unresolved. V was shortened by 1 base and J by 10 bases, with 11 bases between the two germline ends. The CDR3 is 13 residues long. CDR1 and CDR2 from the germline V gene are SGHVS and FNYEAQ. The CDR3 region has the DNA TGTGCCAGCAGCTTAGACGAACCGGGCGAGCAGTTCTTC. Amino acid sequence: CASSLDEPGEQFF.

V gene TRBV5-1 combines with J gene TRBJ2-6; no clear D gene. The germline CDR1 and CDR2 sequences are SGHRS and YFSETQ. This CDR3 is 13 amino acids long. Trimming left V 2 bases short and J 3 bases short, with 3 bases between. The CDR3 protein is CASSFDGANVLTF. CDR3 DNA sequence: TGCGCCAGCAGCTTCGATGGGGCCAACGTCCTGACTTTC. The full variable domain, its missing parts supplied by reference TRBV5-1 and TRBJ2-6, is KAGVTQTPRYLIKTRGQQVTLSCSPISGHRSVSWYQQTPGQGLQFLFEYFSETQRNKGNFPGRFSGRQFSNSRSEMNVSTLELGDSALYLCASSFDGANVLTFGAGSRLTVL.

The J gene is TRBJ2-7, the V gene TRBV7-2; 7 positions agree with TRBD1. Germline V gene sequence: CDR1 SGHTA, CDR2 FQGNSA. The V gene end was trimmed by 8 bases and the J gene end by 3 bases; junction bases not matched to a gene: 7. This CDR3 spans 13 amino acids. CDR3 DNA: TGTGCCAGCGGCCCCCGGGACAGCTACGAGCAGTACTTC. Translation gives CASGPRDSYEQYF.

The chain uses TRBV28 and TRBJ1-4; D is uncertain. Per germline, CDR1 MDHEN and CDR2 SYDVKM. The germline V and J ends were trimmed by 6 bases and 7 bases, with 15 bases remaining between them. The length of the CDR3 is 14 residues. Written as DNA, the CDR3 is TGTGCCAGCAGAACCTACTTACCGGGTGAAAAACTGTTTTTT. It encodes CASRTYLPGEKLFF.